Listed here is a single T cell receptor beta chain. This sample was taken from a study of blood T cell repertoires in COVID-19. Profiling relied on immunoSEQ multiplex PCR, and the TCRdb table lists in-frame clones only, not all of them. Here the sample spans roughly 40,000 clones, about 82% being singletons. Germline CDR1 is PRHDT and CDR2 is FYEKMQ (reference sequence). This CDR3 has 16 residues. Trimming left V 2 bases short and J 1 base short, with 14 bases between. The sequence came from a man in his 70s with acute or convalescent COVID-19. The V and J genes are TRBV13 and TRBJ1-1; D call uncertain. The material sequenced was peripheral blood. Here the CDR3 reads CASSLYLRGTNTEAFF. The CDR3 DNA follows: TGTGCCAGCAGCTTATACTTGCGCGGAACGAACACTGAAGCTTTCTTT.